These T cell receptor beta chains were read from a single sample in a study of blood T cells in healthy people across ages. One entry per CDR3 protein results from TCRdb running MiXCR on the 5' RACE reads. This table has 1.2 million to 1.5 million distinct CDR3 sequences, 42% appearing once. The sample taken for sequencing was blood. The receptor set was obtained from a woman younger than 35 in good health. Each CDR3 is given with its conserved first and last residue. A D gene is named only where the DNA matches it firmly. Part of the rows lack a size; the others show once, few, many or a class for expanded clones.

d_call	cdr3_length	j_call	clone_size	v_call	cdr3_aa	cdr3_nt
TRBD2	15	TRBJ2-3	.	TRBV9	CASSVAPTSEDTQYF	TGTGCCAGCAGCGTAGCCCCGACTAGCGAAGATACGCAGTATTTT
.	14	TRBJ2-7	.	TRBV2	CASKARGQSYEQYF	TGTGCCAGCAAAGCCCGCGGTCAAAGCTACGAGCAGTACTTC
.	16	TRBJ2-5	.	TRBV5-1	CASSLLVGEGQETQYF	TGCGCCAGCAGCTTGCTTGTCGGAGAAGGCCAAGAGACCCAGTACTTC
.	13	TRBJ2-5	.	TRBV10-2	CASARLGIETQYF	TGCGCCAGCGCAAGACTGGGAATTGAGACCCAGTACTTC
.	13	TRBJ1-2	.	TRBV29-1	CSVVTGSGDGYTF	TGCAGCGTTGTGACAGGATCAGGGGATGGCTACACCTTC
.	14	TRBJ2-7	few	TRBV7-2	CASSWGLQSYEQYF	TGTGCCAGCAGCTGGGGACTCCAATCCTACGAGCAGTACTTC
.	14	TRBJ2-3	few	TRBV7-8	CASSRDKDTDTQYF	TGTGCCAGCAGCCGGGACAAGGACACAGATACGCAGTATTTT
TRBD2	15	TRBJ2-2	.	TRBV27	CASSPRTSGVGELFF	TGTGCCAGCAGCCCTCGGACTAGCGGGGTCGGGGAGCTGTTTTTT
TRBD2	15	TRBJ2-3	few	TRBV20-1	CSARTSGALPGTQYF	TGCAGTGCCAGGACTAGCGGGGCCCTTCCGGGTACGCAGTATTTT
.	15	TRBJ1-4	.	TRBV2	CASSVENRSNEKLFF	TGTGCCAGCAGTGTGGAAAACAGATCTAATGAAAAACTGTTTTTT